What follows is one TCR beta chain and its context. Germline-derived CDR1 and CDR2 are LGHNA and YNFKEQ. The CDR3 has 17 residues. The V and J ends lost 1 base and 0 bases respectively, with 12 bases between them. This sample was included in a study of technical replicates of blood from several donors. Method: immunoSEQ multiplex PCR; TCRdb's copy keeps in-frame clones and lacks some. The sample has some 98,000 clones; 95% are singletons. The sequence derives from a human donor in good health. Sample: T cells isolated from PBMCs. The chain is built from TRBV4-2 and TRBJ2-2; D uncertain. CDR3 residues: CASSQGPELTNTGELFF. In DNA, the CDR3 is TGTGCCAGCAGCCAAGGCCCCGAACTAACGAACACCGGGGAGCTGTTTTTT.